This T cell receptor beta chain was retrieved from a study of cytomegalovirus exposure and HLA in healthy donors. As for the study in general: Early released data comprised around 80 million unique TCRs from HLA-typed donors.

In the PCR, 60 Vbeta and 13 Jbeta primers were used. Sequencing was performed with immunoSEQ multiplex PCR; in TCRdb, only in-frame clones are kept and a portion is missing. The repertoire table contains some 75,000 clones. CDR1 and CDR2 (germline): SGHDN, FVKESK. V gave up 1 base and J gave up 3 bases, with 10 bases separating them. The CDR3 is made up of 14 amino acids. J is TRBJ2-7 and V is TRBV14; no firm D call. The sample consisted of PBMCs. The receptor comes from a boy between 10 and 17 years old in good health and CMV-seronegative. CDR3 region: CASSQANHDYEQYF. CDR3 DNA: TGTGCCAGCAGCCAAGCTAACCACGACTACGAGCAGTACTTC.